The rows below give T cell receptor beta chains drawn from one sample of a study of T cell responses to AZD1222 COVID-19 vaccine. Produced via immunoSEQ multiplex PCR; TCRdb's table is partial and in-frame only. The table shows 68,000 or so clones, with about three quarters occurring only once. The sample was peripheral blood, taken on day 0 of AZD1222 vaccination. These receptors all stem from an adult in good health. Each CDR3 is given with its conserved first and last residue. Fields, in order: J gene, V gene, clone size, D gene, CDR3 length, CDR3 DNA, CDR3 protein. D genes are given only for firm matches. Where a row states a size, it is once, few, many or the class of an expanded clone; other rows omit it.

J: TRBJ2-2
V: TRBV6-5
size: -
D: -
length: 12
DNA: TGTGCCAGCACTCATAGCACCGGGGAGCTGTTTTTT
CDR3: CASTHSTGELFF

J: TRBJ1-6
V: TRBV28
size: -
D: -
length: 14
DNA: TGTGCCAGCAGGGAAAGGGATCCAAACTCACCCCTCCACTTT
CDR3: CASRERDPNSPLHF

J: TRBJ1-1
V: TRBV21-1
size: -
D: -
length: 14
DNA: TGTGCCGGAAGACAGGTCCCGAGGCACACTGAAGCTTTCTTT
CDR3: CAGRQVPRHTEAFF

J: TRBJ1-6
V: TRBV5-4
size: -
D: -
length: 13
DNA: TGTGCCAGTTCAGGGTTAGATAATTCACCCCTCCACTTT
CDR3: CASSGLDNSPLHF

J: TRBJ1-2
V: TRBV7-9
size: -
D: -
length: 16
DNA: TGTGCCAGCAGCCCTACGGAGACACAAGCTAACTATGGCTACACCTTC
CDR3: CASSPTETQANYGYTF

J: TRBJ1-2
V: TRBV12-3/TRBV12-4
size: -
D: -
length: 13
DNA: TGTGCCAGCCGAAAGGTCTCCAGCTATGGCTACACCTTC
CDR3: CASRKVSSYGYTF

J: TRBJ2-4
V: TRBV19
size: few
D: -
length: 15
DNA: TGTGCCAGTAGTAGCCACAGGGGAGGCAAAAACATTCAGTACTTC
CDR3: CASSSHRGGKNIQYF

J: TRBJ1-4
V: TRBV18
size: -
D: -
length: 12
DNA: TGTGCCAGCTCACCTTTGGGGGCCGTGTTGTTTTTT
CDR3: CASSPLGAVLFF

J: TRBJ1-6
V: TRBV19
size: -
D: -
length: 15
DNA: TGTGCCAGTAGTACTATCGCAGGGAGCGATTCACCCCTCCACTTT
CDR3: CASSTIAGSDSPLHF

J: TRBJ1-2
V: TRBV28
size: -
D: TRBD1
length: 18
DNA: TGTGCCAGCAGTTCGTCCCAGGGGGCGCAGGGAGCTAACTATGGCTACACCTTC
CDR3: CASSSSQGAQGANYGYTF

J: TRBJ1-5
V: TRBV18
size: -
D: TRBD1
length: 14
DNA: TGTGCCAGCTCACCGGGACAGGGCAATCAGCCCCAGCATTTT
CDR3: CASSPGQGNQPQHF

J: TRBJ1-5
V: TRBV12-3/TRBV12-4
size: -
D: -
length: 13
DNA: TGTGCCAGCAGTAAGACGATGAGTCAGCCCCAGCATTTT
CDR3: CASSKTMSQPQHF

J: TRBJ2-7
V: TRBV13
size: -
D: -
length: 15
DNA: TGTGCCAGCAGCCGTGAGGGGGACAACTCCTACGAGCAGTACTTC
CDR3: CASSREGDNSYEQYF

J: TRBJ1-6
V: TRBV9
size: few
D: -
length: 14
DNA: TGTGCCAGCAGCGAGGCAGGAGATAATTCACCCCTCCACTTT
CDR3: CASSEAGDNSPLHF

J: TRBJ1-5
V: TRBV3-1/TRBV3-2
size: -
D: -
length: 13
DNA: TGTGCCAGCAGCCAGTTCGGATTCCAGCCCCAGCATTTT
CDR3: CASSQFGFQPQHF

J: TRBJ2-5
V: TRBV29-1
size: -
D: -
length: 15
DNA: TGCAGCGTTGGCCGAGGGTCGGGGATCCAAGAGACCCAGTACTTC
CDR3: CSVGRGSGIQETQYF